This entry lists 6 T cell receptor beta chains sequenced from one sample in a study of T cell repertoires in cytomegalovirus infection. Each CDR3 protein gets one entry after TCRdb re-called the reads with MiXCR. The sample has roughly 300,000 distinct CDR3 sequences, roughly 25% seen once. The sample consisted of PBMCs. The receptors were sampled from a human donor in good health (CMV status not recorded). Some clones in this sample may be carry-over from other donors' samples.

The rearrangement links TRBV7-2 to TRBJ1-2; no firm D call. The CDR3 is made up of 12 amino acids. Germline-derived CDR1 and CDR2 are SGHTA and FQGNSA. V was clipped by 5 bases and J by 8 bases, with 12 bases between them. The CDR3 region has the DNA TGTGCCAGCAGCAGCGCCCTGGGAGGCTACACCTTC. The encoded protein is CASSSALGGYTF.

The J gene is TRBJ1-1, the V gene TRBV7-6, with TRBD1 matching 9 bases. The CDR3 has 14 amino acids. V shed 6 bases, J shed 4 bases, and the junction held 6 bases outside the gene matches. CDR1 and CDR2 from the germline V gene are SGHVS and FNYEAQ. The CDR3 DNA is TGTGCCAGCAGAAGGGACAGGGCGGGCACTGAAGCTTTCTTT. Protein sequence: CASRRDRAGTEAFF.

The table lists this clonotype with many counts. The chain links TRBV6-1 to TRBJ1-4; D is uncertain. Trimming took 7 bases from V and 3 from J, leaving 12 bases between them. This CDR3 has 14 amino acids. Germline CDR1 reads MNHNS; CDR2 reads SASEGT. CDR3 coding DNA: TGTGCCAGCACAAATCAGAGGTCTAATGAAAAACTGTTTTTT. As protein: CASTNQRSNEKLFF.

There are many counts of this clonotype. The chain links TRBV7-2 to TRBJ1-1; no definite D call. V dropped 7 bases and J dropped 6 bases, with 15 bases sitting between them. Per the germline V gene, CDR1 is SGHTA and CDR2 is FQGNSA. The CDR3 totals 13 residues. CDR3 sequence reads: CASTQAGSAEAFF. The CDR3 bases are TGTGCCAGCACGCAAGCGGGGAGCGCTGAAGCTTTCTTT.

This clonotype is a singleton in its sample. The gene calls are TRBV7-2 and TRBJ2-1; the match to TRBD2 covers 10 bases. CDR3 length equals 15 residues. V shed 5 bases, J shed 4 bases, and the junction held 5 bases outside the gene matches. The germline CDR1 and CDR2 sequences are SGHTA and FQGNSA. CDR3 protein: CASSQGLAIYNEQFF. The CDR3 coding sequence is TGTGCCAGCAGCCAGGGACTAGCGATTTACAATGAGCAGTTCTTC.

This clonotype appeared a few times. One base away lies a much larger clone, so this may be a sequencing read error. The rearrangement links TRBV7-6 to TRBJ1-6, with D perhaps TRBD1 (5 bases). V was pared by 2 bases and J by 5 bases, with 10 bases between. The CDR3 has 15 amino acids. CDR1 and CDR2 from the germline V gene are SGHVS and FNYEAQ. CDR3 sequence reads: CASSLWDPDNSPLHF. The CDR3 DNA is TGTGCCAGCAGCTTATGGGACCCAGATAATTCACCCCTCCACTTT.